Each of the 3 T cell receptor beta chains below was sequenced from the same sample in a study of primary melanoma T cells and metastatic recurrence. Repertoires were generated with immunoSEQ multiplex PCR, while TCRdb's copy carries only in-frame clones and drops some. Of some 130 clones in the sample, about nine tenths are singletons; the top ten hold around an eighth. Sequencing was carried out using melanoma tumor tissue. The source of these receptors is a human donor with melanoma.

Only one count was recorded for this clone. This chain links TRBV5-1 with TRBJ1-1, with D possibly TRBD1 on 6 matching bases. Deletions cut 4 bases from V and 1 base from J, with 11 bases between. The CDR3 is made up of 14 amino acids. The V gene's germline CDR1 is SGHRS and CDR2 YFSETQ. CDR3 sequence: CASSRTQGNTEAFF. The CDR3 DNA reads as TGCGCCAGCAGCCGGACACAGGGGAACACTGAAGCTTTCTTT.

The chain is built from TRBV6-8 and TRBJ1-5; D gene uncertain. V shed 5 bases and J shed 5 bases, with 10 bases lying between them. The CDR3 spans 13 residues. Germline lookup yields CDR1 MNHGY and CDR2 SAAAGT. The CDR3 DNA follows: TGTGCCAGCAGTCAAACGTCGGATCAGCCCCAGCATTTT. It codes for CASSQTSDQPQHF.

The CDR3 loop is CASSFAASGANVLTF. DNA for the CDR3: TGTGCCAGCAGCTTCGCGGCCTCTGGGGCCAACGTCCTGACTTTC. The chain is built from TRBV11-3 and TRBJ2-6; D ambiguous. This CDR3 region has 15 residues. Germline-derived CDR1 and CDR2 are SGHNT and YENEEA. V was trimmed by 3 bases and J by 0 bases, leaving 6 bases between them.